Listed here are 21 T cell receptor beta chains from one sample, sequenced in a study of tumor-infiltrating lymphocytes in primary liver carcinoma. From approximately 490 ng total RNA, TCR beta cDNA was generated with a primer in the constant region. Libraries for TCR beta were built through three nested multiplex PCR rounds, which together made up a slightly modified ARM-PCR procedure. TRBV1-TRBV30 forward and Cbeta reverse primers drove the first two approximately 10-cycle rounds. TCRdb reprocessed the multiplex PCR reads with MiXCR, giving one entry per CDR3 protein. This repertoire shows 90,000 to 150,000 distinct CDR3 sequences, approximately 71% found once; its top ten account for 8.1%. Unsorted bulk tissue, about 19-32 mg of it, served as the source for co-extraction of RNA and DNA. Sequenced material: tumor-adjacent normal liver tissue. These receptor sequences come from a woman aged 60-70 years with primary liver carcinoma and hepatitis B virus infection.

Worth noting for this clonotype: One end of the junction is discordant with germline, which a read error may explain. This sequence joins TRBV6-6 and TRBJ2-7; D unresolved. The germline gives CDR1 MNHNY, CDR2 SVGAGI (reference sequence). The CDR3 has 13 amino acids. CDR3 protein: CASRYSKGSEEYF. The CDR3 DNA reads TGTGCCAGCAGGTACTCGAAGGGATCCGAGGAGTACTTC.

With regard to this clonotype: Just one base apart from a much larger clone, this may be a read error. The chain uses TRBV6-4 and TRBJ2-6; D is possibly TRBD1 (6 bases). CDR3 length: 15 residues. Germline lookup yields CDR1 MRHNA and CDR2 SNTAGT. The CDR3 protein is CAISDRTSGANVLTF. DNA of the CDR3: TGTGCCATCAGTGACAGGACCTCGGGGGCCAACGTCCTGACTTTC.

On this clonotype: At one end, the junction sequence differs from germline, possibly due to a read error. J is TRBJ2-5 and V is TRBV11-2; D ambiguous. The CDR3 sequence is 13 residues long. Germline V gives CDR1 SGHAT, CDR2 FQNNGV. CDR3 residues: CASSSGQQETQCF. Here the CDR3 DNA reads TGTGCCAGTAGCTCCGGCCAACAAGAGACCCAGTGCTTC. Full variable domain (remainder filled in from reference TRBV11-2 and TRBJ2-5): EAGVAQSPRYKIIEKRQSVAFWCNPISGHATLYWYQQILGQGPKLLIQFQNNGVVDDSQLPKDRFSAERLKGVDSTLKIQPAKLEDSAVYLCASSSGQQETQCFGPGTRLLVL.

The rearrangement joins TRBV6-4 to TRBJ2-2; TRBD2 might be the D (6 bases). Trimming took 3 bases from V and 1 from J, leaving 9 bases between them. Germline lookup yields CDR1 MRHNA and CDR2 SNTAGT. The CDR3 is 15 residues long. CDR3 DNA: TGTGCCAGCAGTGATTTTAGCGGGAACACCGGGGAGCTGTTTTTT. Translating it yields CASSDFSGNTGELFF.

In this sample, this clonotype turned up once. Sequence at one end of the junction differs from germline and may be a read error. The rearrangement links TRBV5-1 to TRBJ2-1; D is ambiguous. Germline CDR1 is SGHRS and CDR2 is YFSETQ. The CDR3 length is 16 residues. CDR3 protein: CASSISIGSSYNEQFF. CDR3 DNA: TGCGCCAGCAGCATTTCTATCGGATCCTCCTACAATGAGCAATTCTTC.

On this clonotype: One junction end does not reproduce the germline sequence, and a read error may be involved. The CDR3 DNA reads as TGCAGCGCCATCATCTGGGGGATTAGCGGGAGAGGTAATGTGCAGTTCTTC. Protein: CSAIIWGISGRGNVQFF. The chain employs TRBV29-1 and TRBJ2-1; 9 nucleotides align to TRBD2. This CDR3 has 17 residues. Germline values: CDR1 SQVTM, CDR2 ANQGSEA.

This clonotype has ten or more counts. The CDR3 spells CASKGLTDTQYF. The CDR3 nucleotides are TGTGCCAGCAAGGGGCTTACAGATACGCAGTATTTT. This chain joins TRBV6-5 and TRBJ2-3; possible D gene TRBD1, 5 bases. CDR1 and CDR2 from the germline V gene are MNHEY and SVGAGI. V dropped 7 bases and J dropped 3 bases, with 8 bases sitting between them. The CDR3 covers 12 residues.

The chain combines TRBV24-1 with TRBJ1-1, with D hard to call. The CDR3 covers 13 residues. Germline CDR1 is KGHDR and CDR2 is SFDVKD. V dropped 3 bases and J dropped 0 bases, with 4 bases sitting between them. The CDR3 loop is CATSDGLNTEAFF. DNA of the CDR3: TGTGCCACCAGTGATGGGTTGAACACTGAAGCTTTCTTT.

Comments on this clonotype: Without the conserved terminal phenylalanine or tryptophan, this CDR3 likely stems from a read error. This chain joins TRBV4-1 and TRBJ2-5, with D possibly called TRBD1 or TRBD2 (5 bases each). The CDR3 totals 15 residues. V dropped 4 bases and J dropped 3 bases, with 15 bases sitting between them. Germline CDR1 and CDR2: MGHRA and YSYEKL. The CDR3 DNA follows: TGCGCCAGCAGCCGAGAGGGGAGCGGAAAAGAGACCCAGTACTTA. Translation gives CASSREGSGKETQYL.

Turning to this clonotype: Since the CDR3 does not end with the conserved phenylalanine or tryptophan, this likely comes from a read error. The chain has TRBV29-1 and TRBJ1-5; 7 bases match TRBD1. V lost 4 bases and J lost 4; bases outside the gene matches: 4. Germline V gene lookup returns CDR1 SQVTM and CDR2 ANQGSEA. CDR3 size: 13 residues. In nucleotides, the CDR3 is TGCAGCGTTGCGACAGGGCTGAATCAGCCCCAGCATTCT. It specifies CSVATGLNQPQHS.

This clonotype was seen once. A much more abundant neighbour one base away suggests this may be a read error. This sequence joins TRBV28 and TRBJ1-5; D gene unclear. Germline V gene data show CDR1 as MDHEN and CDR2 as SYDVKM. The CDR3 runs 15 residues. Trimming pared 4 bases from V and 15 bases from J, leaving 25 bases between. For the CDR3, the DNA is TGTGCCAGCAGTTCGGCTGGAGATTCTTCGAACTTAGGGCATTTT. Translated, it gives CASSSAGDSSNLGHF.

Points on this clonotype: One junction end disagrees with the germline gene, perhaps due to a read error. The CDR3 spells CAGSAGTSSGAYVLTF. DNA for the CDR3: TGTGCCGGCAGCGCCGGGACTAGCTCTGGGGCCTACGTCCTGACTTTC. The chain uses TRBV6-4 and TRBJ2-6; 9 bases align to TRBD2. Germline-derived CDR1 and CDR2 are MRHNA and SNTAGT. The CDR3 is made up of 16 amino acids.

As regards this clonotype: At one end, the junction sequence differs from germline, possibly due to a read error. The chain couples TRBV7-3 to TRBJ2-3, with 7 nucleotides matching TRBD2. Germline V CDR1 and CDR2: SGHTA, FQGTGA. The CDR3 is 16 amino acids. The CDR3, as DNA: TGTACCAGCAGCTTAAGGGCGGGAGAGCTAGCAGATATGCAGTATTTT. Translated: CTSSLRAGELADMQYF.

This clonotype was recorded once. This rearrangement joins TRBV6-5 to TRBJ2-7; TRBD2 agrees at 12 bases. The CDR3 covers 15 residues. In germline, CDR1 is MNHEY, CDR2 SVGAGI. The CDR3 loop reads CGSSGWTSGAYEQYF. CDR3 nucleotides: TGTGGTAGCAGTGGCTGGACTAGCGGGGCTTACGAGCAGTACTTC.

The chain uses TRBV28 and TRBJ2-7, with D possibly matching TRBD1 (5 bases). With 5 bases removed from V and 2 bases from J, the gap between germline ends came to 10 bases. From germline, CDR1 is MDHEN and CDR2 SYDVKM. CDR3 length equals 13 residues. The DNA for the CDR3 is TGTGCCAGCAGTATGACAGCTACCTACGAGCAGTACTTC. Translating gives CASSMTATYEQYF.

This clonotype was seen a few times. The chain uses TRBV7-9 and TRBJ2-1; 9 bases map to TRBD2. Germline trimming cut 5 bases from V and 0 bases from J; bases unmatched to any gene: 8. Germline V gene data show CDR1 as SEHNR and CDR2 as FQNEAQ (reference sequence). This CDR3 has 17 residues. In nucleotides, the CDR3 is TGTGCCAGCAGCCAAAATAGCGGGAGCAGCTCCTACAATGAGCAGTTCTTC. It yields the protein CASSQNSGSSSYNEQFF.

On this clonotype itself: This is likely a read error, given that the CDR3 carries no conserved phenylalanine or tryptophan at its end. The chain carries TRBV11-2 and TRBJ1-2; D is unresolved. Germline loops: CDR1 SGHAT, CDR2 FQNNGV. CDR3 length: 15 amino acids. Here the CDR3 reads CGSSPRQTENYGYTI. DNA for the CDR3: TGTGGCAGCAGCCCCCGCCAGACTGAAAACTATGGCTACACCATC.

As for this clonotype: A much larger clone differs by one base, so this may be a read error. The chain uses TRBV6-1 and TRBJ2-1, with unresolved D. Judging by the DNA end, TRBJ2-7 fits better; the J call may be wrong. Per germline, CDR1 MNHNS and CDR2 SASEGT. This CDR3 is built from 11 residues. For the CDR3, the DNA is TGTGCCAGCAGTGGCAACAATGAGCAGTACTTC. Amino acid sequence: CASSGNNEQYF.

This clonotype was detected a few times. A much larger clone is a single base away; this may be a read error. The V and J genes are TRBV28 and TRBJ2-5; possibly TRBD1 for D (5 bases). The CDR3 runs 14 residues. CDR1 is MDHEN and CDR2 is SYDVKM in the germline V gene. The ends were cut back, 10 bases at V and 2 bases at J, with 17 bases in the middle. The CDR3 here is CATSRQTVQETQYF. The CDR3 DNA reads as TGTGCCACCAGCCGACAGACGGTACAAGAGACCCAGTACTTC.

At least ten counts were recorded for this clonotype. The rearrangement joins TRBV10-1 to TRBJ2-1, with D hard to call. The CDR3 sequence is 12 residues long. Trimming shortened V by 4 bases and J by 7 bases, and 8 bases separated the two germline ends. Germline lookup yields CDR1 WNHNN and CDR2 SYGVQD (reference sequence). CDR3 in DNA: TGCGCCAGCAGTGCGGACCAAAATGAGCAGTTCTTC. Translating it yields CASSADQNEQFF.

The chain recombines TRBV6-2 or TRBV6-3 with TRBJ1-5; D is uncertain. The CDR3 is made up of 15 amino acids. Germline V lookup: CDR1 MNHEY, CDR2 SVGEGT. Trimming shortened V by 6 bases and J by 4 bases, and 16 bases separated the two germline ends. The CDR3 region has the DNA TGTGCCAGCAGCCCCGAACCCGATAGTAATCAGCCCCAGCATTTT. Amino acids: CASSPEPDSNQPQHF.